This TCR beta chain was identified during a study of Ad26.COV2.S vaccination and SARS-CoV-2 variants. Specified treatment: approximately 18 received Ad26.COV2.S at low or high dose, single or two shots; about five received placebo; per-sample allocation not given. Sampling took place 63 days after the first vaccine or placebo injection. Germline V gene data show CDR1 as LGHNA and CDR2 as YSLEER. The CDR3 consists of 19 residues. V lost 4 bases and J lost 1; bases outside the gene matches: 13. Measured with immunoSEQ multiplex PCR; TCRdb has only the in-frame clones, and not every one. The table has 500,000 or so clones, 89% seen once; the top ten hold about 2.7%.

The sequence was obtained from a person between 18 and 65 years old who received the Ad26.COV2.S COVID-19 vaccine or a placebo. The V gene is TRBV4-3, the J gene TRBJ2-7; 13 bases align to TRBD2. The material sequenced was peripheral blood, taken in a trial of Ad26.COV2.S vaccine versus placebo. CDR3 nucleotides: TGCGCCAGCAGCCGCAGCCTACTAGCGGGGGGGCCTAAGTCCTACGAGCAGTACTTC. Amino acids: CASSRSLLAGGPKSYEQYF.